The rows below give T cell receptor beta chains drawn from one sample of a study of response to subunit inactivated influenza vaccine. TCRdb recomputed calls from the RT-PCR reads with MiXCR, one row per CDR3 protein. This sample has 400,000 to 550,000 distinct CDR3 sequences; 25% occur once, and the top ten carry 1.9%. Specimen: CD4+ T cells sorted from PBMCs, collected 4 to 6 days after vaccination. These receptors all come from a man aged 50 to 59 who received an inactivated influenza vaccine. Each CDR3 is given with its conserved first and last residue. A D gene is named only where the DNA matches it firmly. A row's size may be missing; if present it is once, few, many or a size class.

D gene	clone size	J gene	V gene	CDR3 DNA	CDR3 protein
NA	many	TRBJ2-3	TRBV5-1	TGCGCCAGCAGGCCGGCTGGCACAGATACGCAGTATTTT	CASRPAGTDTQYF
TRBD1	few	TRBJ1-2	TRBV20-1	TGCAGTGCTAGTCTCGGACAGGGGGCTGGTGGCTACACCTTC	CSASLGQGAGGYTF
NA	NA	TRBJ1-5	TRBV12-3/TRBV12-4	TGTGCCAGCAGTCTAGAGCAGGGGAACCAGCCCCAGCATTTT	CASSLEQGNQPQHF
NA	NA	TRBJ2-3	TRBV5-6	TGTGCCAGCAGCTTTGTATCGCAAATAGTAAGAGATACGCAGTATTTT	CASSFVSQIVRDTQYF
NA	few	TRBJ2-1	TRBV6-1	TGTGCCAGCAGTCGCAACAGGCAATCCGCCTACAATGAGCAGTTCTTC	CASSRNRQSAYNEQFF
NA	few	TRBJ2-1	TRBV6-1	TGTGCCAGCAGTACCCGGACCGGCTACAATGAGCAGTTCTTC	CASSTRTGYNEQFF
NA	few	TRBJ2-1	TRBV7-2	TGTGCCAGCAGCCCGCTAGGAGGGGGGGTAAACACGGGGCAGTTCTTC	CASSPLGGGVNTGQFF
NA	NA	TRBJ2-1	TRBV9	TGTGCCAGCAGCGTAGAAGGCTCGGCTTACAATGAGCAGTTCTTC	CASSVEGSAYNEQFF
NA	few	TRBJ2-2	TRBV10-3	TGTGCCAGCAAGGCGGGGGCAACCGGGGAGCTGTTTTTT	CASKAGATGELFF
NA	NA	TRBJ1-1	TRBV6-2/TRBV6-3	TGTGCCAGCAGTTACTCGATATCCGGATGGAACACTGAAGCTTTCTTT	CASSYSISGWNTEAFF
TRBD1	NA	TRBJ2-7	TRBV5-1	TGCGCCAGCAGATCGGGACAGGGGTCCTACGAGCAGTACTTC	CASRSGQGSYEQYF
NA	NA	TRBJ2-7	TRBV12-3/TRBV12-4	TGTGCCAGCAGTTCCAGGGGGGCGCCGGACGAGCAGTACTTC	CASSSRGAPDEQYF
NA	few	TRBJ1-1	TRBV29-1	TGCAGCGTTGAGCGGGGGGGTAGGGCCACTGAAGCTTTCTTT	CSVERGGRATEAFF
TRBD1	few	TRBJ2-5	TRBV29-1	TGCAGCGTGACAGGGGGAGGACAAGAGACCCAGTACTTC	CSVTGGGQETQYF
NA	NA	TRBJ2-4	TRBV3-1	TGTGCCAGCAGCCAAGAAAACTCCAGGGTGGACATTCAGTACTTC	CASSQENSRVDIQYF
NA	NA	TRBJ2-7	TRBV20-1	TGCAGTGCTAGTGGGGTCACCGGATCCTACGAGCAGTACTTC	CSASGVTGSYEQYF
NA	NA	TRBJ2-6	TRBV6-2/TRBV6-3	TGTGCCAGCACAGGGTCTGGGGCCAACGTCCTGACTTTC	CASTGSGANVLTF
NA	NA	TRBJ2-7	TRBV5-6	TGTGCCAGCAGCTTAGGAACAGACAGAGTCTCCTACGAGCAGTACTTC	CASSLGTDRVSYEQYF
NA	many	TRBJ2-1	TRBV5-1	TGCGCCAGCAGCTTGGCCCGTATAGCGAACAATGAGCAGTTCTTC	CASSLARIANNEQFF
NA	NA	TRBJ2-1	TRBV2	TGTGCCAGCAGTGGGCACAGGGTGGGTGAGCAGTTCTTC	CASSGHRVGEQFF
NA	NA	TRBJ1-5	TRBV14	TGTGCCAGCAGCCCCGGGACCTCCAATCAGCCCCAGCATTTT	CASSPGTSNQPQHF
NA	few	TRBJ1-1	TRBV6-5	TGTGCCAGCAGTACCCGATCCCTGACGGGTCCCACTGAAGCTTTCTTT	CASSTRSLTGPTEAFF
TRBD1	few	TRBJ1-5	TRBV6-2/TRBV6-3	TGTGCCAGCAGGACCGGGACAGATCTTAGCAATCAGCCCCAGCATTTT	CASRTGTDLSNQPQHF
TRBD2	few	TRBJ2-1	TRBV7-2	TGTGCCAGCAGCTTAGGGGCGGGAGACTTTAATGAGCAGTTCTTC	CASSLGAGDFNEQFF